This T cell receptor (beta chain) was retrieved from a study of T and B cells in COVID-19 patients. Each TRB amplification used roughly 220-550 ng of genomic DNA from blood. This clonotype is categorized as medium-sized. TRB rearrangements were amplified by multiplex PCR with BIOMED2 TRB-A/B primers. Using its own MiXCR run on the multiplex PCR reads, TCRdb lists one record per CDR3 protein. The table lists under 3,000 distinct CDR3 sequences, less than 25% of them singletons. The receptor's source is a human donor with active COVID-19. Sequenced: blood.

The CDR3 DNA reads TGTGCCAGCAGTTTTAAGGACGGGGGGAGGAATGAGCAGTTCTTC. It codes for CASSFKDGGRNEQFF. The chain is built from TRBV12-3 or TRBV12-4 and TRBJ2-1; the match to TRBD2 covers 7 bases. This CDR3 region has 15 residues. Trimming at V came to 3 bases and at J to 7 bases, leaving 9 bases not matched to a gene.